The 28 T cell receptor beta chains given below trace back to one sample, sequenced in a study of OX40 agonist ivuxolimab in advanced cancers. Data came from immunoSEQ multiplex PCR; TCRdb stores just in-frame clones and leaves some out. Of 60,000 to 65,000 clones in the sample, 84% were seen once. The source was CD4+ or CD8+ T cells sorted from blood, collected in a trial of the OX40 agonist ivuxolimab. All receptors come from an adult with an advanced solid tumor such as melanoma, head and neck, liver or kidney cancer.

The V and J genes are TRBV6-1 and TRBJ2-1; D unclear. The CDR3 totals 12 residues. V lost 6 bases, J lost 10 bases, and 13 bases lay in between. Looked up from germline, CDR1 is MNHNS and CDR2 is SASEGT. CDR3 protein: CASSIGSPEQFF. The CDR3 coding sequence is TGTGCCAGCAGCATAGGCTCCCCCGAGCAGTTCTTC.

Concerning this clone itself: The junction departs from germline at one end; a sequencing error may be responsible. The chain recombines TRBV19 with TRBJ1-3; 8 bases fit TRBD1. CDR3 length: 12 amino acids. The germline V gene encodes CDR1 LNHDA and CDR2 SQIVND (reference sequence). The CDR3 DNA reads TGTGCCAGTAGTTCCCCGACAGGGGCAATCGATTTT. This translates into CASSSPTGAIDF.

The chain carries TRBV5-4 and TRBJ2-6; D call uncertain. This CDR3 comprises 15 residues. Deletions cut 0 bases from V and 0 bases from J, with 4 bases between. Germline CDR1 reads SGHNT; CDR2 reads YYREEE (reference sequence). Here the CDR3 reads CASSLDGSGANVLTF. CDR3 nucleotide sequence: TGTGCCAGCAGCTTGGACGGCTCTGGGGCCAACGTCCTGACTTTC.

The CDR3, as DNA: TGTGCCAGCAGCGTACACGGGGACGGGGAGCTGTTTTTT. Its translation is CASSVHGDGELFF. The chain combines TRBV9 with TRBJ2-2; a possible D gene is TRBD2 (5 bases). The CDR3 covers 13 residues. Germline V gene sequence: CDR1 SGDLS, CDR2 YYNGEE. The V end lost 1 base, the J end lost 7 bases, and 8 bases lay between the germline ends.

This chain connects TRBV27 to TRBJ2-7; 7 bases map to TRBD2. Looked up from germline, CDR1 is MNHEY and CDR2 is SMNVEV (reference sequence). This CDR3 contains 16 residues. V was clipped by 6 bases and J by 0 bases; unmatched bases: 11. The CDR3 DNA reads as TGTGCCAGCAGCCAGAGACTAGCCCCGAGCTCCTACGAGCAGTACTTC. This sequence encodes CASSQRLAPSSYEQYF.

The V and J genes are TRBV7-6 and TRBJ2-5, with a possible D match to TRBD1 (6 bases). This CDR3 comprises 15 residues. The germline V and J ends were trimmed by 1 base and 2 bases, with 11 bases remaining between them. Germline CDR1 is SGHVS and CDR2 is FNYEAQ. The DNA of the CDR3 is TGTGCCAGCAGCTTAGGGCAGGGGCTACAAGAGACCCAGTACTTC. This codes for CASSLGQGLQETQYF.

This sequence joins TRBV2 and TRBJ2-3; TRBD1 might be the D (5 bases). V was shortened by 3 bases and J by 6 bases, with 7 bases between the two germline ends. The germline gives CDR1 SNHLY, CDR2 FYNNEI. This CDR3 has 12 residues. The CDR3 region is CASSDKGDTQYF. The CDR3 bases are TGTGCCAGCAGTGATAAGGGGGATACGCAGTATTTT.

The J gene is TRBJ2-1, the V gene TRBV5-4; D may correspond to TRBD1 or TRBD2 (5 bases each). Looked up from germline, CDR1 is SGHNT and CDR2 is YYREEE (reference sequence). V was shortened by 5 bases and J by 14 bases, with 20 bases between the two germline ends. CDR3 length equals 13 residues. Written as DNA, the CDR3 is TGTGCCAGCAGTTTTCCCGGGACCCTTAGTAAGTTCTTC. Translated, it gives CASSFPGTLSKFF.

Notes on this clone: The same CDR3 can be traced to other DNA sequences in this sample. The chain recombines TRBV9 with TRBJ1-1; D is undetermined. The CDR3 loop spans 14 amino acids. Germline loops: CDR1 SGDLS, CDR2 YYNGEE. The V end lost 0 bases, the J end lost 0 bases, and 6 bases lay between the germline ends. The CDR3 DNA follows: TGTGCCAGCAGCGTAGGAATTATGAACACTGAAGCTTTCTTT. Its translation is CASSVGIMNTEAFF.

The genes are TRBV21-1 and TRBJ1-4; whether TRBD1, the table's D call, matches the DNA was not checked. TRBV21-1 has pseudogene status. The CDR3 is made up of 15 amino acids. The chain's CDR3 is CASSTYKSLQEKLFF. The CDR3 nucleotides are TGTGCCAGCAGCACATACAAGTCGCTACAGGAAAAACTGTTTTTT.

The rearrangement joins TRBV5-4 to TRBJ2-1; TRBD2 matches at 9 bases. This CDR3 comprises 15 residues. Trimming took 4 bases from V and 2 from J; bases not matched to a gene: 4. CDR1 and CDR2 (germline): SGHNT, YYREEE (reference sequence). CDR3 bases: TGTGCCAGCAGCAGCAAGCGGGGGGCCTACAATGAGCAGTTCTTC. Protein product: CASSSKRGAYNEQFF. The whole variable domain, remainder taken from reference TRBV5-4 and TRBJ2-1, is ETGVTQSPTHLIKTRGQQVTLRCSSQSGHNTVSWYQQALGQGPQFIFQYYREEENGRGNFPPRFSGLQFPNYSSELNVNALELDDSALYLCASSSKRGAYNEQFFGPGTRLTVL.

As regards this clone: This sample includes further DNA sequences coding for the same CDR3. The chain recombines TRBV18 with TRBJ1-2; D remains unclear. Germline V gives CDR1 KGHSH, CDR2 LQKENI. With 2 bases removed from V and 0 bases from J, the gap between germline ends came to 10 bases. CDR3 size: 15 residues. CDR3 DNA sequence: TGTGCCAGCTCACCAAACAGAGAAACTAACTATGGCTACACCTTC. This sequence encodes CASSPNRETNYGYTF.

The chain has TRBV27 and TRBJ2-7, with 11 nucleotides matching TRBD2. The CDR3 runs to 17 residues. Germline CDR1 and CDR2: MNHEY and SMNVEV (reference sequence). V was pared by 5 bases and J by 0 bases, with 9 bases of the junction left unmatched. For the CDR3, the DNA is TGTGCCAGCAGTCCGCACCGACTAGCGGGGCTCTCCTACGAGCAGTACTTC. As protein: CASSPHRLAGLSYEQYF.

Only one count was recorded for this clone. CDR3 region: CASSLTRQAATNEKLFF. CDR3 DNA sequence: TGTGCCAGCAGCTTGACCCGACAGGCCGCAACTAATGAAAAACTGTTTTTT. The chain carries TRBV11-2 and TRBJ1-4, with D possibly being TRBD1 (6 bases). Trimming pared 3 bases from V and 0 bases from J, leaving 14 bases between. Germline CDR1 reads SGHAT; CDR2 reads FQNNGV. This CDR3 has 17 amino acids.

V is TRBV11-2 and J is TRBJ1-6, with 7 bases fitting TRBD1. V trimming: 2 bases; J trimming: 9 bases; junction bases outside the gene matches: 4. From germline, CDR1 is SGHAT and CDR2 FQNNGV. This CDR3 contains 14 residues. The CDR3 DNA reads TGTGCCAGCAGCTTACTGACAGGGACTTCACCCCTCCACTTT. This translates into CASSLLTGTSPLHF.

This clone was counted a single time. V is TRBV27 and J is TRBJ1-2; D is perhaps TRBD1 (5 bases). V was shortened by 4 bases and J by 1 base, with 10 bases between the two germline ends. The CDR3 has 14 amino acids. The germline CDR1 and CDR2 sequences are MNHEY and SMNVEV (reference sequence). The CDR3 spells CASSSDILNYGYTF. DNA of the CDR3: TGTGCCAGCAGTTCGGACATCCTTAACTATGGCTACACCTTC.

The CDR3 reads CASSPPNGGAYEQYF. DNA for the CDR3: TGTGCCAGCTCACCACCGAATGGCGGAGCCTACGAGCAGTACTTC. V and J are TRBV18 and TRBJ2-7; D is ambiguous. Looked up from germline, CDR1 is KGHSH and CDR2 is LQKENI. Deletions cut 0 bases from V and 2 bases from J, with 11 bases between. CDR3 length: 15 residues.

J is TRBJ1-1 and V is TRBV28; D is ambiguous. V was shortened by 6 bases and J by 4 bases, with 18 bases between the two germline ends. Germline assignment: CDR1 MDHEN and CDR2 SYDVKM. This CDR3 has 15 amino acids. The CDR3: CASRTTPLGRTEAFF. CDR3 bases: TGTGCCAGCAGGACCACCCCTCTGGGTCGCACTGAAGCTTTCTTT.

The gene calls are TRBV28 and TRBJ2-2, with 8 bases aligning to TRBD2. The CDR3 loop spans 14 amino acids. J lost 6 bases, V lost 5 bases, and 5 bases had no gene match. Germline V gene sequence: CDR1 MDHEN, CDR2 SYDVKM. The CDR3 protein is CASSQAGEAGELFF. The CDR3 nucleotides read TGTGCCAGCAGTCAAGCGGGAGAAGCCGGGGAGCTGTTTTTT.

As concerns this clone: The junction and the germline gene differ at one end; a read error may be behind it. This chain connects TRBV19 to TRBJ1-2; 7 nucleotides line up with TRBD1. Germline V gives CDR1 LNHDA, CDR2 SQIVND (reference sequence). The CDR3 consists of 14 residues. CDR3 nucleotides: TGTGCCAGCAGTAATACTCCAGGGGGCTATGGCTACACCTTC. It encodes CASSNTPGGYGYTF.

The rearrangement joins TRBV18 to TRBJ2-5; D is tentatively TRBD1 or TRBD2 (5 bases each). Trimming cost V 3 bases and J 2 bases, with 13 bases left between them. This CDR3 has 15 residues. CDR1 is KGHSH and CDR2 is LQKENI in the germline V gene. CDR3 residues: CASSPIGTEQETQYF. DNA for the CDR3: TGTGCCAGCTCACCGATTGGGACGGAGCAAGAGACCCAGTACTTC.

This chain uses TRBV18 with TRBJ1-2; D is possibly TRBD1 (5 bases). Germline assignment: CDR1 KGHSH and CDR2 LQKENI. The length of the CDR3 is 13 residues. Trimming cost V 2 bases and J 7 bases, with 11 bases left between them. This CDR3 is CASSPGDDRGYTF. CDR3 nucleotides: TGTGCCAGCTCACCAGGGGACGATCGTGGCTACACCTTC. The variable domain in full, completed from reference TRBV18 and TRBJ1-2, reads NAGVMQNPRHLVRRRGQEARLRCSPMKGHSHVYWYRQLPEEGLKFMVYLQKENIIDESGMPKERFSAEFPKEGPSILRIQQVVRGDSAAYFCASSPGDDRGYTFGSGTRLTVV.

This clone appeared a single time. The CDR3 nucleotides read TGTGCCTGGAGTGCCTTTGGACGGTTTAAAGCTTTCTTT. It is translated as CAWSAFGRFKAFF. The chain recombines TRBV30 with TRBJ1-1; no clear D gene. This CDR3 contains 13 residues. In germline, CDR1 is GTSNPN, CDR2 SVGIG (reference sequence). The ends were cut back, 1 base at V and 9 bases at J, with 15 bases in the middle.

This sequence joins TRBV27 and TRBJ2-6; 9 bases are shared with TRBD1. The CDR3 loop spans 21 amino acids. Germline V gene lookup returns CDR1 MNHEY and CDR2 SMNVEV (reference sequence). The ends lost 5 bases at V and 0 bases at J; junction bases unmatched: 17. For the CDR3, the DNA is TGTGCCAGCAGTCCCGGGACAGGGTCACGGGTGGCACGCTCTGGGGCCAACGTCCTGACTTTC. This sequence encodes CASSPGTGSRVARSGANVLTF. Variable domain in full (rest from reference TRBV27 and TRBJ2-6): EAQVTQNPRYLITVTGKKLTVTCSQNMNHEYMSWYRQDPGLGLRQIYYSMNVEVTDKGDVPEGYKVSRKEKRNFPLILESPSPNQTSLYFCASSPGTGSRVARSGANVLTFGAGSRLTVL.

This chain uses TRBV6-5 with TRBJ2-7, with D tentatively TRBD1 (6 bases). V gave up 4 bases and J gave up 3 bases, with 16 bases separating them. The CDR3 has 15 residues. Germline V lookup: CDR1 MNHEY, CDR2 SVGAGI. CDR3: CASSWGRGSIYEQYF. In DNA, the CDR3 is TGTGCCAGCAGTTGGGGAAGGGGGTCAATCTACGAGCAGTACTTC.

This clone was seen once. CDR3 bases: TGTGCCAGCAGCCGAAGCGGGGGGTTTCCCTACGAGCAGTACTTC. It yields the protein CASSRSGGFPYEQYF. This chain uses TRBV7-2 with TRBJ2-7, with 9 bases identical to TRBD2. Germline loops: CDR1 SGHTA, CDR2 FQGNSA. The CDR3 contains 15 residues. V gave up 5 bases and J gave up 2 bases; unmatched junction bases: 7.

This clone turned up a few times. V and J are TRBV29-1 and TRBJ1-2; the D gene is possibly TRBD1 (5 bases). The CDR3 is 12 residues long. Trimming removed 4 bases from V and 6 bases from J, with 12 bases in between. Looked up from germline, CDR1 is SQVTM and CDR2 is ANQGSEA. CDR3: CSVAGGIDGYTF. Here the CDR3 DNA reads TGCAGCGTTGCGGGGGGTATCGATGGCTACACCTTC.

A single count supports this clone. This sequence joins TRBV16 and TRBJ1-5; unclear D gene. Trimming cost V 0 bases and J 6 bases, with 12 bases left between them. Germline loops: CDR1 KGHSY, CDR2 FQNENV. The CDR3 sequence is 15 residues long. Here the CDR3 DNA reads TGTGCCAGCAGCCAATCTGCCCCTGAGAGTCAGCCCCAGCATTTT. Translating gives CASSQSAPESQPQHF.